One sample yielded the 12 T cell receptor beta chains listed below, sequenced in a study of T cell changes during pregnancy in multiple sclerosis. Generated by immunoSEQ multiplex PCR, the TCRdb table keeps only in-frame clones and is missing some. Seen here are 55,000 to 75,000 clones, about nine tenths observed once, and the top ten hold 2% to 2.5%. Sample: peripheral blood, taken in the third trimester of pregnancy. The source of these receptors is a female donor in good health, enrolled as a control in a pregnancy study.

This CDR3 is CASSLVGGSYEQYF. CDR3 bases: TGTGCCAGCAGCTTAGTAGGGGGCTCCTACGAGCAGTACTTC. The gene calls are TRBV7-9 and TRBJ2-7; a weak D match, TRBD1 (6 bases). CDR3 size: 14 residues. The germline CDR1 and CDR2 sequences are SEHNR and FQNEAQ (reference sequence). Trimming removed 1 base at V and 0 bases at J, with 7 bases between.

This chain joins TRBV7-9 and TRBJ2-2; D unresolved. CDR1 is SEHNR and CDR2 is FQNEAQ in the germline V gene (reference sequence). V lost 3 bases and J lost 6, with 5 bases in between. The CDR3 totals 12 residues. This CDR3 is CASSFSAGELFF. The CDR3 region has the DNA TGTGCCAGCAGCTTCAGCGCCGGGGAGCTGTTTTTT. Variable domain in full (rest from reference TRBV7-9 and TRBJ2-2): DTGVSQNPRHKITKRGQNVTFRCDPISEHNRLYWYRQTLGQGPEFLTYFQNEAQLEKSRLLSDRFSAERPKGSFSTLEIQRTEQGDSAMYLCASSFSAGELFFGEGSRLTVL.

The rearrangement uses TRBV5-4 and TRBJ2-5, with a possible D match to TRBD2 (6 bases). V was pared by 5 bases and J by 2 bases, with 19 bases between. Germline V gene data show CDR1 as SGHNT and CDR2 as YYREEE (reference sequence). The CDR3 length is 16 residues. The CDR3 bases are TGTGCCAGCAGTTTAGCGGCCTTAGTAAAACAAGAGACCCAGTACTTC. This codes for CASSLAALVKQETQYF.

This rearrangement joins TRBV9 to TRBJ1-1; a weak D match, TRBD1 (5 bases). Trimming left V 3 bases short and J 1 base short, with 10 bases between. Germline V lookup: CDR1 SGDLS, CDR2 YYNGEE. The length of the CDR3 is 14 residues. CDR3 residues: CASSGQTENTEAFF. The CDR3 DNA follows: TGTGCCAGCAGCGGACAGACAGAGAACACTGAAGCTTTCTTT.

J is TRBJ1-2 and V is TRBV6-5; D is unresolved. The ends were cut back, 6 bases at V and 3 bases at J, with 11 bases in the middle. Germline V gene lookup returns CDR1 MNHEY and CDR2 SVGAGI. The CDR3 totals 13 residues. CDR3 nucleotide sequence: TGTGCCAGCAGCGTAACAGAACACTATGGCTACACCTTC. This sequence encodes CASSVTEHYGYTF.

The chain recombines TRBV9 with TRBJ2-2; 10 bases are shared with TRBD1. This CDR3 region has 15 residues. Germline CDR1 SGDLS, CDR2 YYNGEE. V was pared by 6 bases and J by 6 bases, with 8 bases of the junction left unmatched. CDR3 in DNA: TGTGCCAGCACTCCGACAGGGGGCGCCCCCGGGGAGCTGTTTTTT. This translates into CASTPTGGAPGELFF.

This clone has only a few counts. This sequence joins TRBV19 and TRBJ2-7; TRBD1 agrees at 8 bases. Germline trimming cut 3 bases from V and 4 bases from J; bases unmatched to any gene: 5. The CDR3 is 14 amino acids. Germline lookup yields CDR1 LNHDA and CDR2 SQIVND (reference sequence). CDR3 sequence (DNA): TGTGCCAGTAGTATCGGCCAGGGGGCATACGAGCAGTACTTC. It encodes CASSIGQGAYEQYF.

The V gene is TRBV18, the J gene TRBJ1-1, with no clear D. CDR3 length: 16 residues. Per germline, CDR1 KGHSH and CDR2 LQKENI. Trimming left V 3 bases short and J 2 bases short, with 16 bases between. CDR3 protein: CASSPQPQNLNTEAFF. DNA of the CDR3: TGTGCCAGCTCACCCCAGCCACAGAACCTAAACACTGAAGCTTTCTTT.

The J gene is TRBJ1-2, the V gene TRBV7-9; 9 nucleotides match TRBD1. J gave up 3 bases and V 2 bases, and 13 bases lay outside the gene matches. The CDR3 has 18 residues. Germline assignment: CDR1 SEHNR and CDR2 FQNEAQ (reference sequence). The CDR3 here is CASSLSSIGRTGDYGYTF. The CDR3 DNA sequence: TGTGCCAGCAGCTTATCGTCCATCGGTAGGACAGGGGACTATGGCTACACCTTC. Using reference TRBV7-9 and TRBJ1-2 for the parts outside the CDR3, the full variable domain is DTGVSQNPRHKITKRGQNVTFRCDPISEHNRLYWYRQTLGQGPEFLTYFQNEAQLEKSRLLSDRFSAERPKGSFSTLEIQRTEQGDSAMYLCASSLSSIGRTGDYGYTFGSGTRLTVV.

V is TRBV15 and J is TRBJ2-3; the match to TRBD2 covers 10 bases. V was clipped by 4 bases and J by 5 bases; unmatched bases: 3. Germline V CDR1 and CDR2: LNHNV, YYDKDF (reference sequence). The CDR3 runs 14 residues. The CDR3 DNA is TGTGCCACCAGCACCCGACTAGCGGGAGATACGCAGTATTTT. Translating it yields CATSTRLAGDTQYF.

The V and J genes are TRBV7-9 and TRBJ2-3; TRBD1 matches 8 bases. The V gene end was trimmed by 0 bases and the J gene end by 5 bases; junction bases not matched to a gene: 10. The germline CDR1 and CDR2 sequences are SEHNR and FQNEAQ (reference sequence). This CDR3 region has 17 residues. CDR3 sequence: CASSLASQGATEDTQYF. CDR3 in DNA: TGTGCCAGCAGCTTAGCATCTCAGGGGGCGACCGAAGATACGCAGTATTTT.

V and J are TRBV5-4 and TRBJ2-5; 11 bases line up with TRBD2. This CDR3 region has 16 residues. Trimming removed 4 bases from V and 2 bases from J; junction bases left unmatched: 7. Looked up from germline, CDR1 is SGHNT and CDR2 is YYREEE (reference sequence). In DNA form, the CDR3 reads TGTGCCAGCAGCATTAGTAGCGGGGGGGGGCAAGAGACCCAGTACTTC. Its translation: CASSISSGGGQETQYF.